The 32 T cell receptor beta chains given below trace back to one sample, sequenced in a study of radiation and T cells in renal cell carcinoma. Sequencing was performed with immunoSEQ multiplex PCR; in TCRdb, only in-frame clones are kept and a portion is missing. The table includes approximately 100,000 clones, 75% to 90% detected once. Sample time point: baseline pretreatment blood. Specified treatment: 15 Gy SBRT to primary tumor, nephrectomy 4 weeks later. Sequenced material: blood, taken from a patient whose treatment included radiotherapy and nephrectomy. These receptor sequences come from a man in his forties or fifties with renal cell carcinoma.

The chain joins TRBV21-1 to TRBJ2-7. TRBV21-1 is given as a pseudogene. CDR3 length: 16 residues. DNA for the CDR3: TGTGCCAGCAGCAAAGAAGATCGGGGCCTAACCTACGAGCAGTACTTC. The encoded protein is CASSKEDRGLTYEQYF.

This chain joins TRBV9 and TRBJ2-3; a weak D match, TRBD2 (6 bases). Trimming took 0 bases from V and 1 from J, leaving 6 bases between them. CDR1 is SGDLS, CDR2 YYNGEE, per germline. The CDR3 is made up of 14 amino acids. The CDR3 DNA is TGTGCCAGCAGCGTAGGACTAGGCACAGATACGCAGTATTTT. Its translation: CASSVGLGTDTQYF.

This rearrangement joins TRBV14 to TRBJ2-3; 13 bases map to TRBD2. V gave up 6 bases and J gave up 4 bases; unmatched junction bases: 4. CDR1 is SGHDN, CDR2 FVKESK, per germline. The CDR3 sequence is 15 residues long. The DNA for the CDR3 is TGTGCCAGCAGACGACTAGCGGGGGGCCCAGATACGCAGTATTTT. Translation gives CASRRLAGGPDTQYF.

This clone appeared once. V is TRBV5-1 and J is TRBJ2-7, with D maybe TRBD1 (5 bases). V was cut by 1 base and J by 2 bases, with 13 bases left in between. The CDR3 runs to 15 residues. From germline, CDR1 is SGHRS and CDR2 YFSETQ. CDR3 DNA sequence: TGCGCCAGCAGCTTGACAGGACGGGCGCCCTACGAGCAGTACTTC. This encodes CASSLTGRAPYEQYF.

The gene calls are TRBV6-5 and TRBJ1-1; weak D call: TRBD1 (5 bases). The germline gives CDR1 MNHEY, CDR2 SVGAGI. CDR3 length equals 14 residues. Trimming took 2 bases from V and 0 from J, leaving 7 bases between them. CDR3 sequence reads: CASSYQGLNTEAFF. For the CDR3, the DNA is TGTGCCAGCAGTTACCAGGGACTGAACACTGAAGCTTTCTTT.

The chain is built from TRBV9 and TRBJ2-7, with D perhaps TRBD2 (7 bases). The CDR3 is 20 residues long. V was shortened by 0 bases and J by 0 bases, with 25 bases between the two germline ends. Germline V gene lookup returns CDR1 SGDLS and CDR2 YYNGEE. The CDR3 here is CASSVVDWDTEGGSSYEQYF. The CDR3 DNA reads TGTGCCAGCAGCGTAGTGGATTGGGACACGGAGGGCGGGAGCTCCTACGAGCAGTACTTC. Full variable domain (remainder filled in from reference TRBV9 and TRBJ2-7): DSGVTQTPKHLITATGQRVTLRCSPRSGDLSVYWYQQSLDQGLQFLIQYYNGEERAKGNILERFSAQQFPDLHSELNLSSLELGDSALYFCASSVVDWDTEGGSSYEQYFGPGTRLTVT.

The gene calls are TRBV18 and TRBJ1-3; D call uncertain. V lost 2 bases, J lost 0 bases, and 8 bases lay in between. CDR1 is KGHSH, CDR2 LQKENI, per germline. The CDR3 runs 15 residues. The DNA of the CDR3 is TGTGCCAGCTCACCAGGCGGGTTCTCTGGAAACACCATATATTTT. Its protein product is CASSPGGFSGNTIYF.

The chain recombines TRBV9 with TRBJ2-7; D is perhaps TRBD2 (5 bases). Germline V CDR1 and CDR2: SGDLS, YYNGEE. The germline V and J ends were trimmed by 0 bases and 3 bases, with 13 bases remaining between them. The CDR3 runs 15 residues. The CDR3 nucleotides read TGTGCCAGCAGCGTAGCACTAGAAAGCGGCTACGAGCAGTACTTC. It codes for CASSVALESGYEQYF.

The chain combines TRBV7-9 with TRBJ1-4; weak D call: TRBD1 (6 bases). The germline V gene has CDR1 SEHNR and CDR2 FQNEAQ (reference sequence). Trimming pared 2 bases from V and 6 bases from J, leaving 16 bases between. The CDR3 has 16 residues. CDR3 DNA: TGTGCCAGCAGCTTACGGGGGGCGCTTGGGGATGAAAAACTGTTTTTT. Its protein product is CASSLRGALGDEKLFF.

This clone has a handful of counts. The CDR3 spells CAISDRVGTEAFF. Written as DNA, the CDR3 is TGTGCCATCAGTGACCGGGTTGGAACTGAAGCTTTCTTT. The chain carries TRBV10-3 and TRBJ1-1; D call uncertain. CDR3 length: 13 residues. The V end lost 3 bases, the J end lost 5 bases, and 10 bases lay between the germline ends. In germline, CDR1 is ENHRY, CDR2 SYGVKD.

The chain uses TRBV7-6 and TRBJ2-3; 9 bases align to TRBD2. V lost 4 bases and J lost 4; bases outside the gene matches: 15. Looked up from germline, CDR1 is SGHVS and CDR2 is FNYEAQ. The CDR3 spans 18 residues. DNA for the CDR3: TGTGCCAGCAGCTCTCGGGCCTTAGCGGGAGCGGCGGCAGATACGCAGTATTTT. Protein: CASSSRALAGAAADTQYF.

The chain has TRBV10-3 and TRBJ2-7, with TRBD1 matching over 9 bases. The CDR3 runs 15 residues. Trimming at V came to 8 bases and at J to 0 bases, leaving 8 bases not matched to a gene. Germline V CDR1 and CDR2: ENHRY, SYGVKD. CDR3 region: CAISTGGAISYEQYF. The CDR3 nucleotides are TGTGCCATCTCTACAGGGGGCGCGATCTCCTACGAGCAGTACTTC.

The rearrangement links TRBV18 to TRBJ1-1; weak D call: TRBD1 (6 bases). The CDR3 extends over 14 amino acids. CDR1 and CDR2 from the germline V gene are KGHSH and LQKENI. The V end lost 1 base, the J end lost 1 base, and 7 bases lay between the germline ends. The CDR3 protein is CASSPQGENTEAFF. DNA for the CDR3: TGTGCCAGCTCACCACAGGGGGAGAACACTGAAGCTTTCTTT.

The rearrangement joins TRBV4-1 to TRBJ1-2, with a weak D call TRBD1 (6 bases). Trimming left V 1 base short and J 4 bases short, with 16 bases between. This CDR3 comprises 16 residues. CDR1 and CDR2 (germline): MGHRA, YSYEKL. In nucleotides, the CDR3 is TGCGCCAGCAGCCAAGCATGGACAGCCCGGGGCTATGGCTACACCTTC. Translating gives CASSQAWTARGYGYTF.

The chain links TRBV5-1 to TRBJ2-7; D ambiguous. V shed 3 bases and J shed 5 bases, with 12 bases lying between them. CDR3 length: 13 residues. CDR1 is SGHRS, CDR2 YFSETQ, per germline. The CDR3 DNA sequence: TGCGCCAGCAGCTCCTACAGCGCCGACGAGCAGTACTTC. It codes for CASSSYSADEQYF.

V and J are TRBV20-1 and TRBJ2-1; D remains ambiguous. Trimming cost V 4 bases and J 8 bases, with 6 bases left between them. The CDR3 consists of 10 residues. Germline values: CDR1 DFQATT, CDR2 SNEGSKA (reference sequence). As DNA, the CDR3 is TGCAGTGCTACCCTGGATGAGCAGTTCTTC. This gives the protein CSATLDEQFF.

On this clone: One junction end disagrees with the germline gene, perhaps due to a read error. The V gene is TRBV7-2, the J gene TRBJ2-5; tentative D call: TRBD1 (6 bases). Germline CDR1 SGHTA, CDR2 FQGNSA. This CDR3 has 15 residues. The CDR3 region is CASNLYGQSQETQYF. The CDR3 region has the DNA TGTGCCAGCAACTTATATGGACAGTCACAAGAGACCCAGTACTTC.

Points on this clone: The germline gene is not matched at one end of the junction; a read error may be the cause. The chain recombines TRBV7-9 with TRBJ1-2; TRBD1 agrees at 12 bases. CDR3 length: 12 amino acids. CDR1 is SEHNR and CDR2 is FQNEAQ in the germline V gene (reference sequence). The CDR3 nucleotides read TGTGCCAGCAGCTTATACGGGACAGGGGGCAACTTC. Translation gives CASSLYGTGGNF.

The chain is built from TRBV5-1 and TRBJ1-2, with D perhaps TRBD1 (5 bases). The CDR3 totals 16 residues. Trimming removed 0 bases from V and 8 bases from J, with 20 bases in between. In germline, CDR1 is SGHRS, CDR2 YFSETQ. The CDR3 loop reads CASSLALGSGVGGYTF. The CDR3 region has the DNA TGCGCCAGCAGCTTGGCCCTCGGTTCGGGGGTTGGCGGCTACACCTTC.

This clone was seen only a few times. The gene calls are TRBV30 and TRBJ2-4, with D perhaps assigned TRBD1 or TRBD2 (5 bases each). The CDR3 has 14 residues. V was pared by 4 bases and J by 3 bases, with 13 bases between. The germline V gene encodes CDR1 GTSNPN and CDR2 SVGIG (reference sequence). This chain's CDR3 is CAWNTQEDKNIQYF. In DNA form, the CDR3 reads TGTGCCTGGAACACACAGGAGGACAAAAACATTCAGTACTTC.

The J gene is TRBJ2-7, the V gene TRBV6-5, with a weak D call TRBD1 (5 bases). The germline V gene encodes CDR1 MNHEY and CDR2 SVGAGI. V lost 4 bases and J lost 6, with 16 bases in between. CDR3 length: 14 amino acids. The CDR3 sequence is CASSSTLWQGEQYF. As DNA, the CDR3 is TGTGCCAGCAGTTCTACTCTCTGGCAGGGCGAGCAGTACTTC.

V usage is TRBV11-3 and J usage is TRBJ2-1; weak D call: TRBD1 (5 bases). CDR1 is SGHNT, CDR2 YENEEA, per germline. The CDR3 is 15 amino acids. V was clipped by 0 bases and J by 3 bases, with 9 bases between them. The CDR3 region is CASSLEGVSYNEQFF. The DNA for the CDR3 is TGTGCCAGCAGCTTAGAAGGGGTTAGCTACAATGAGCAGTTCTTC. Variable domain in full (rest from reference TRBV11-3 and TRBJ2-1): EAGVVQSPRYKIIEKKQPVAFWCNPISGHNTLYWYLQNLGQGPELLIRYENEEAVDDSQLPKDRFSAERLKGVDSTLKIQPAELGDSAVYLCASSLEGVSYNEQFFGPGTRLTVL.

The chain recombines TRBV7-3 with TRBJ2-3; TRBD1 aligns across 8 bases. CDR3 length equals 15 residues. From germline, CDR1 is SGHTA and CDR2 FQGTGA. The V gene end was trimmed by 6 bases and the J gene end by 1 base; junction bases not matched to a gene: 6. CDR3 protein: CASRSTGVGTDTQYF. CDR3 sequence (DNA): TGTGCCAGCAGATCGACAGGGGTAGGCACAGATACGCAGTATTTT.

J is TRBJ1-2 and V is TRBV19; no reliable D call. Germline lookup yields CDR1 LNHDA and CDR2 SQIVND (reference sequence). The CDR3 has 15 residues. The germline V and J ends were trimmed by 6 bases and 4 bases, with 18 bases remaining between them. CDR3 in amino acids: CASSMDPDGSYGYTF. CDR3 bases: TGTGCCAGTAGCATGGACCCCGACGGGTCCTATGGCTACACCTTC.

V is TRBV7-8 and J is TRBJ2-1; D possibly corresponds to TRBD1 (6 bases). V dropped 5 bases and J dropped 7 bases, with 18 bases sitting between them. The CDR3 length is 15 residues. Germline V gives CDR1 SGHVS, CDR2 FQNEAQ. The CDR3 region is CASSKLGQPVNEQFF. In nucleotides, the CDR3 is TGTGCCAGCAGCAAACTAGGACAGCCGGTGAATGAGCAGTTCTTC. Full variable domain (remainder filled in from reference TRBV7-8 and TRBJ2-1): GAGVSQSPRYKVAKRGQDVALRCDPISGHVSLFWYQQALGQGPEFLTYFQNEAQLDKSGLPSDRFFAERPEGSVSTLKIQRTQQEDSAVYLCASSKLGQPVNEQFFGPGTRLTVL.

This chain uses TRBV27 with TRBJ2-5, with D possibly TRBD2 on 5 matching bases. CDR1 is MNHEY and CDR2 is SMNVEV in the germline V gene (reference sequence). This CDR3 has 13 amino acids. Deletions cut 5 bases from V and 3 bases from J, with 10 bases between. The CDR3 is CASSHRREETQYF. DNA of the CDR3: TGTGCCAGCAGTCACCGGCGGGAAGAGACCCAGTACTTC.

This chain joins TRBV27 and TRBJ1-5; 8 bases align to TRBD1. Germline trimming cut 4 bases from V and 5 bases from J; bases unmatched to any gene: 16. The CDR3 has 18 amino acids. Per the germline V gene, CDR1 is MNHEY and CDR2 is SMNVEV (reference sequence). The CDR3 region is CASSSQSLTGAGDQPQHF. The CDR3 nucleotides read TGTGCCAGCAGTTCTCAATCCCTGACAGGGGCGGGAGATCAGCCCCAGCATTTT.

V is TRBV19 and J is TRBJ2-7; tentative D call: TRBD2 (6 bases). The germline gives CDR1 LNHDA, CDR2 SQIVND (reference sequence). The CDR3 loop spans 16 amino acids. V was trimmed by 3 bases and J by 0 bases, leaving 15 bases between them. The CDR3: CASSIMRDAGSYEQYF. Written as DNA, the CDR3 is TGTGCCAGTAGTATTATGCGGGACGCCGGCTCCTACGAGCAGTACTTC.

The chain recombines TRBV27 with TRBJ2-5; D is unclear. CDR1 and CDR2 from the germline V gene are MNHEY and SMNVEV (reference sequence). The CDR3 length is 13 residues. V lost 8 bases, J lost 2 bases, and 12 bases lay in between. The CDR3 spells CASAGWAQETQYF. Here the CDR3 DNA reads TGTGCCAGCGCAGGTTGGGCACAAGAGACCCAGTACTTC.

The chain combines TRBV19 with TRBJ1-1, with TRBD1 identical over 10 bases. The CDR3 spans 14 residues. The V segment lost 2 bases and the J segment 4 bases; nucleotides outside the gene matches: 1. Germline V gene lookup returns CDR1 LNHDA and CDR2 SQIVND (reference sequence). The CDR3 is CASSIRDRGTEAFF. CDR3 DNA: TGTGCCAGTAGTATACGGGACAGGGGCACTGAAGCTTTCTTT.

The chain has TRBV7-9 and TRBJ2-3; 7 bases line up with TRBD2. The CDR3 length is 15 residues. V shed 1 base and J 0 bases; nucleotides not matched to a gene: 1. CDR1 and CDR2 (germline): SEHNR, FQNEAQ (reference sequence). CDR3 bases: TGTGCCAGCAGCTTAGGTAGCGGGAGCACAGATACGCAGTATTTT. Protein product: CASSLGSGSTDTQYF.

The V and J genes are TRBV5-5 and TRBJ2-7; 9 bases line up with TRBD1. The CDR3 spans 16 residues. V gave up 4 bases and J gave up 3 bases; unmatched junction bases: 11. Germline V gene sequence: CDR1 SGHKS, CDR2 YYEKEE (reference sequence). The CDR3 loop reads CASSNGPGQGNYEQYF. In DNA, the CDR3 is TGTGCCAGCAGCAATGGTCCGGGACAGGGAAACTACGAGCAGTACTTC.